This T cell receptor (beta chain) was captured by sequencing in a study of T cell responses to AZD1222 COVID-19 vaccine. Trimming took 5 bases from V and 1 from J; bases not matched to a gene: 6. The CDR3 runs 18 residues. Germline V CDR1 and CDR2: MNHEY, SMNVEV (reference sequence). Produced via immunoSEQ multiplex PCR; TCRdb's table is partial and in-frame only. The sample lists 150,000 to 190,000 clones; about 89% were seen once. Sequenced here: peripheral blood, sampled 28 days after the second AZD1222 dose. The rearrangement links TRBV27 to TRBJ2-2; 14 nucleotides line up with TRBD2. This TCR derives from an adult who received the AZD1222 COVID-19 vaccine. CDR3 region: CASSPRLAGGLNTGELFF. DNA for the CDR3: TGTGCCAGCAGTCCACGACTAGCGGGAGGGCTGAACACCGGGGAGCTGTTTTTT.